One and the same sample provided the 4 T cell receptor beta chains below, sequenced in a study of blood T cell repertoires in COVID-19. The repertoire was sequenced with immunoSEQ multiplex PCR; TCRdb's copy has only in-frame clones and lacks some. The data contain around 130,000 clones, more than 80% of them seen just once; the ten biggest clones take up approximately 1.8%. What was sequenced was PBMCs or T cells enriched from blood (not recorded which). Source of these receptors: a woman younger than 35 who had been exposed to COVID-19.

The CDR3 nucleotides are TGTGCCAGTAGTGAACAGGGTGGAGAGACCCAGTACTTC. Its translation: CASSEQGGETQYF. The chain uses TRBV19 and TRBJ2-5; possibly TRBD1 for D (6 bases). V lost 5 bases and J 4 bases, leaving 11 bases between the germline ends. The germline V gene has CDR1 LNHDA and CDR2 SQIVND (reference sequence). This CDR3 is 13 amino acids long.

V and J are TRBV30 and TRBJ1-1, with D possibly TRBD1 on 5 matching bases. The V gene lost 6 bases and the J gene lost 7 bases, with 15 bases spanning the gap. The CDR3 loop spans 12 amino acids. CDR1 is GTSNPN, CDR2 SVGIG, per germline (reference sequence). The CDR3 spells CACWGGKFEAFF. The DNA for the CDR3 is TGTGCCTGCTGGGGGGGTAAATTTGAAGCTTTCTTT.

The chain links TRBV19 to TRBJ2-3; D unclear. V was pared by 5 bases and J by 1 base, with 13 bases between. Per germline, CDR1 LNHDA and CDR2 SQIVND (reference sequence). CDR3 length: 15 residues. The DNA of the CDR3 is TGTGCCAGTAGTCCCCGCGGAGTCGGCACAGATACGCAGTATTTT. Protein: CASSPRGVGTDTQYF.

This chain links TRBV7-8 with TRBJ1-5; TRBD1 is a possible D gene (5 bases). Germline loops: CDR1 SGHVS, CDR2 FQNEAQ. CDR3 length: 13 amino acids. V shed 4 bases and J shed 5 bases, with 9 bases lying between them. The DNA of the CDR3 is TGTGCCAGCAGCTATTCAGGGTATCAGCCCCAGCATTTT. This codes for CASSYSGYQPQHF. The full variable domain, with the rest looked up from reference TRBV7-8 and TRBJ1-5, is GAGVSQSPRYKVAKRGQDVALRCDPISGHVSLFWYQQALGQGPEFLTYFQNEAQLDKSGLPSDRFFAERPEGSVSTLKIQRTQQEDSAVYLCASSYSGYQPQHFGDGTRLSIL.